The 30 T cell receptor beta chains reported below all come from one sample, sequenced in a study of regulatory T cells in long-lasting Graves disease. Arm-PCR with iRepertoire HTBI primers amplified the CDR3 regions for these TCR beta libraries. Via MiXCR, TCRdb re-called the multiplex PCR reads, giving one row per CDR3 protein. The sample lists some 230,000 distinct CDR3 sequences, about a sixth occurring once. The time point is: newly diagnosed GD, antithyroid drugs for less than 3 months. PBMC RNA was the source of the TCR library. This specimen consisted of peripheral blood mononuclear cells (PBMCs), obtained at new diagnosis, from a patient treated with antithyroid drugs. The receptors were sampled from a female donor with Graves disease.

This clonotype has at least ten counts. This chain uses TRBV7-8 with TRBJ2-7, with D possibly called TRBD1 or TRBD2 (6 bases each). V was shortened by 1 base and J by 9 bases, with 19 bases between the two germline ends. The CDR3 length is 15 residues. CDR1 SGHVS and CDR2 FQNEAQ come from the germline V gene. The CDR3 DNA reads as TGTGCCAGCAGCTTAGAGGGCGGGACAACTTCAGGGCAGTACTTC. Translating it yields CASSLEGGTTSGQYF. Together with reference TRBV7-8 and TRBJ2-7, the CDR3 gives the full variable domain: GAGVSQSPRYKVAKRGQDVALRCDPISGHVSLFWYQQALGQGPEFLTYFQNEAQLDKSGLPSDRFFAERPEGSVSTLKIQRTQQEDSAVYLCASSLEGGTTSGQYFGPGTRLTVT.

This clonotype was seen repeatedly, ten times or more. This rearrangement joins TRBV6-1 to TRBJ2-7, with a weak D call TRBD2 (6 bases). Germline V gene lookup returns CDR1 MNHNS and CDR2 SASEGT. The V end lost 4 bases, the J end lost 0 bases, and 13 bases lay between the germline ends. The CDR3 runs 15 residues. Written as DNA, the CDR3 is TGTGCCAGCAGTGGCGGGACGGCGAGCTCCTACGAGCAGTACTTC. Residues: CASSGGTASSYEQYF.

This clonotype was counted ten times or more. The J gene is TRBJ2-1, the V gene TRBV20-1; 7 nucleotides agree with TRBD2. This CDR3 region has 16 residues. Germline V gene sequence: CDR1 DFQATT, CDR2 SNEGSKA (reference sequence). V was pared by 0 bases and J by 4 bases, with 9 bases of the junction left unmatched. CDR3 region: CSAREVASGNYNEQFF. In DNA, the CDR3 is TGCAGTGCTAGAGAGGTGGCTAGCGGAAATTACAATGAGCAGTTCTTC.

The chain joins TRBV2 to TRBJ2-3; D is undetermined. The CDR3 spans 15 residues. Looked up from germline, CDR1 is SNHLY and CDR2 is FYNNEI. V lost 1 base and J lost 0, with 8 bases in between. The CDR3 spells CASSEGQASTDTQYF. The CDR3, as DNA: TGTGCCAGCAGTGAAGGTCAGGCCAGCACAGATACGCAGTATTTT.

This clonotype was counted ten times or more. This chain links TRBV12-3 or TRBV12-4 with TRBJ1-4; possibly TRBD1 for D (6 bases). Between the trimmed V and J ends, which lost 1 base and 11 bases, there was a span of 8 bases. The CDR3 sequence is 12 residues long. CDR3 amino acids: CASSLGDRKLFF. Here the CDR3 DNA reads TGTGCCAGCAGTTTAGGTGACAGGAAACTGTTTTTT.

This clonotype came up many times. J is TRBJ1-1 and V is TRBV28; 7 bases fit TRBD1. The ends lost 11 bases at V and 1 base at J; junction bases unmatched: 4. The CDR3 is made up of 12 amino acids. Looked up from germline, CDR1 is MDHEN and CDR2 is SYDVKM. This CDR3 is CAGNRGNTEAFF. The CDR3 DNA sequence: TGTGCCGGGAACAGGGGGAACACTGAAGCTTTCTTT.

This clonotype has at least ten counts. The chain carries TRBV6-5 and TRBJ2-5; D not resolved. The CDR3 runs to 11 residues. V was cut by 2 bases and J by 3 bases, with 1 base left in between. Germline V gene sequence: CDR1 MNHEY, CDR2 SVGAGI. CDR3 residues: CASSYEETQYF. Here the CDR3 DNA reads TGTGCCAGCAGTTACGAAGAGACCCAGTACTTC.

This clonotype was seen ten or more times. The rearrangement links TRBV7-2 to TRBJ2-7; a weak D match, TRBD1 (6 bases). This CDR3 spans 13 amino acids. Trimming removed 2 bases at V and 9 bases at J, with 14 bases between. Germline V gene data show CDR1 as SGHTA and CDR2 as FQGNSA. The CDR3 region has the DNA TGTGCCAGCAGCTTAATAGGAAGAGGGGGGCAGTACTTC. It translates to CASSLIGRGGQYF.

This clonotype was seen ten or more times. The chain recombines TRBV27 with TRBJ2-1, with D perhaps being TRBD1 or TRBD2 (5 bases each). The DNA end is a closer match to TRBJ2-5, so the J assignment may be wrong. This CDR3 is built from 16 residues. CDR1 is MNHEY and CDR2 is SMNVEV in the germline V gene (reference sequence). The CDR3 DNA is TGTGCCAGCAGGGTGGGGCTAGCAGACTCCCAAGAGACCCAGTACTTC. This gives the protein CASRVGLADSQETQYF.

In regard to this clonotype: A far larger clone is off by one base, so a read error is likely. The CDR3 sequence: CASGFGRLNSPLHF. The DNA of the CDR3 is TGTGCCAGCGGCTTCGGAAGGCTTAATTCACCCCTCCACTTT. J is TRBJ1-6 and V is TRBV5-8, with D uncertain. Germline values: CDR1 SGHTS, CDR2 YDEGEE. The CDR3 spans 14 residues.

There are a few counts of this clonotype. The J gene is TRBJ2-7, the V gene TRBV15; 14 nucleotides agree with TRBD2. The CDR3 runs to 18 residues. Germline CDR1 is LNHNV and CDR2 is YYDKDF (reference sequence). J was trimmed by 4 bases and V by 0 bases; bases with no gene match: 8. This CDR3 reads CATSRDATSGRAGYEQYF. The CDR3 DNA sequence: TGTGCCACCAGCAGAGATGCGACTAGCGGGAGGGCCGGGTACGAGCAGTACTTC. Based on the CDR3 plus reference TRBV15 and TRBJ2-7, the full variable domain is DAMVIQNPRYQVTQFGKPVTLSCSQTLNHNVMYWYQQKSSQAPKLLFHYYDKDFNNEADTPDNFQSRRPNTSFCFLDIRSPGLGDTAMYLCATSRDATSGRAGYEQYFGPGTRLTVT.

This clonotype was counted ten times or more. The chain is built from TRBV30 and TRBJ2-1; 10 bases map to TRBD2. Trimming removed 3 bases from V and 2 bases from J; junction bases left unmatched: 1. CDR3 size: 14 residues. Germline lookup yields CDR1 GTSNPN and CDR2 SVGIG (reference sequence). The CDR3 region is CAWRTSGPYNEQFF. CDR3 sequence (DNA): TGTGCCTGGAGGACTAGCGGGCCCTACAATGAGCAGTTCTTC.

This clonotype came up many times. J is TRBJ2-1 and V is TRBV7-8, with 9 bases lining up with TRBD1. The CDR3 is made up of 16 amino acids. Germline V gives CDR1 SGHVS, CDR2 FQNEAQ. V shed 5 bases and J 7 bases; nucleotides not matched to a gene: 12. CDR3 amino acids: CASSLIQGALGNEQFF. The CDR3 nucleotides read TGTGCCAGCAGCCTGATACAGGGGGCGCTTGGGAATGAGCAGTTCTTC.

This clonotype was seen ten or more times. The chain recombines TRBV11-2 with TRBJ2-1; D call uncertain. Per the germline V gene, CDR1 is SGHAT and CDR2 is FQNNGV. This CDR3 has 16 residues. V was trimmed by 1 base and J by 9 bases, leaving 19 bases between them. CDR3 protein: CASSLVGSTTAGEQFF. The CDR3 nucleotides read TGTGCCAGCAGCTTAGTTGGAAGTACGACCGCCGGTGAGCAGTTCTTC.

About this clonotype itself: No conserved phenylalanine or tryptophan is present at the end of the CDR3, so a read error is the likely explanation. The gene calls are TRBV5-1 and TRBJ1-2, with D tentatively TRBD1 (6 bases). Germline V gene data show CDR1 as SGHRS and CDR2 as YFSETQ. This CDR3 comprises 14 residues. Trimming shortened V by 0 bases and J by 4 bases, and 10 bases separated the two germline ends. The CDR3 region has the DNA TGCGCCAGCAGCTTGGAGTCAGGGGCCTATGGCTACACCTCC. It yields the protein CASSLESGAYGYTS.

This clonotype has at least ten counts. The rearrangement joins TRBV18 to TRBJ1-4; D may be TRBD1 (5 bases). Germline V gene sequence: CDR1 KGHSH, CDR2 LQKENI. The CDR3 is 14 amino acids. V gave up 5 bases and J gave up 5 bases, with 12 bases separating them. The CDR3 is CASSAGTVNEKLFF. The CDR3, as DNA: TGTGCCAGCTCAGCCGGGACGGTAAATGAAAAACTGTTTTTT.

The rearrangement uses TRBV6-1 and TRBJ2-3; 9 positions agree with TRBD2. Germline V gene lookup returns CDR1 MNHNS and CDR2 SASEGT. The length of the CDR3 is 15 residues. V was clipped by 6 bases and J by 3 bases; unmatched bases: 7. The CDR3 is CASRRAGGGTDTQYF. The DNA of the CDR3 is TGTGCCAGCAGACGAGCGGGAGGTGGGACAGATACGCAGTATTTT.

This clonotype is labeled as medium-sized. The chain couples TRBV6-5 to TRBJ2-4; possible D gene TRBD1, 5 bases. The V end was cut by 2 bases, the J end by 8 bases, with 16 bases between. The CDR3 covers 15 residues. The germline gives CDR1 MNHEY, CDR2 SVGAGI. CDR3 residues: CASSYPDIRADIQYF. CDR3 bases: TGTGCCAGCAGTTACCCCGATATCAGGGCGGACATTCAGTACTTC.

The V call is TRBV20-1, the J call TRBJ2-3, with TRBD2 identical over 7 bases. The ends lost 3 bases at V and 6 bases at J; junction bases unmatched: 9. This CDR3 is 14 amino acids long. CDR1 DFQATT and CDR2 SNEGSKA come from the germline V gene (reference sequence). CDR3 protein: CSARGDYPPDTQYF. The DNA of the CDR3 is TGCAGTGCTAGGGGGGACTATCCGCCGGATACGCAGTATTTT.

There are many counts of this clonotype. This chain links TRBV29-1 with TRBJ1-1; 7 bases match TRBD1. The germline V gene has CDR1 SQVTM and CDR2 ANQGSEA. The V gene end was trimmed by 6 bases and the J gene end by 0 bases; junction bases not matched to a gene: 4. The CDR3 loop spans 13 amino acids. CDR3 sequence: CSVQTGLNTEAFF. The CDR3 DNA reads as TGCAGCGTGCAGACAGGGCTGAACACTGAAGCTTTCTTT.

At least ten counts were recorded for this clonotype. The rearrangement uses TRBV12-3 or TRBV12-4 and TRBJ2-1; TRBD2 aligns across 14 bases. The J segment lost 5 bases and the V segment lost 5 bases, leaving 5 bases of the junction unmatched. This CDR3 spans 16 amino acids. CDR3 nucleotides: TGTGCCAGCAGTCCGACTAGCGGGAGGGTGGACAATGAGCAGTTCTTC. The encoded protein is CASSPTSGRVDNEQFF.

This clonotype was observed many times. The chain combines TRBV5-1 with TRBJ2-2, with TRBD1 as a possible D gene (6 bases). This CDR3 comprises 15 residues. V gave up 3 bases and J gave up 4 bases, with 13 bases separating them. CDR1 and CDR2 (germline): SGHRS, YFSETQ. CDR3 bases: TGCGCCAGCAGCTGGCCTACAGGGTTCACCGGGGAGCTGTTTTTT. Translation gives CASSWPTGFTGELFF.

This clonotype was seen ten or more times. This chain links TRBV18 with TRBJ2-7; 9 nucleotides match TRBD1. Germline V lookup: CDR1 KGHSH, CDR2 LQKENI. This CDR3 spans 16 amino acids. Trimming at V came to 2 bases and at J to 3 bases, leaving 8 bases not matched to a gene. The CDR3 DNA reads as TGTGCCAGCTCACCAAACCCCGGGACAGGGTTCTACGAGCAGTACTTC. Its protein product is CASSPNPGTGFYEQYF.

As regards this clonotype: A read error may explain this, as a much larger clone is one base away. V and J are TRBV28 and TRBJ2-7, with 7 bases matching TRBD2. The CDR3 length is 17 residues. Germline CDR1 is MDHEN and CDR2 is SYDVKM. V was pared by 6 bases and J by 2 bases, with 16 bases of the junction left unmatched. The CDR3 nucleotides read TGTGCCAGCAGACCGGGGAGGTGGGGGGGAATTACCTACGAGCAGTACTTC. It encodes CASRPGRWGGITYEQYF.

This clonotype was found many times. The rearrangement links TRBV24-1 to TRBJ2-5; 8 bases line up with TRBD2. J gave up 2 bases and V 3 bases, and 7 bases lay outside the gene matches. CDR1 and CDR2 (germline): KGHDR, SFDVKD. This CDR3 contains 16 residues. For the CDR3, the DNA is TGTGCCACCAGTGATCCCGGGACTAGTCTTCAAGAGACCCAGTACTTC. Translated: CATSDPGTSLQETQYF.

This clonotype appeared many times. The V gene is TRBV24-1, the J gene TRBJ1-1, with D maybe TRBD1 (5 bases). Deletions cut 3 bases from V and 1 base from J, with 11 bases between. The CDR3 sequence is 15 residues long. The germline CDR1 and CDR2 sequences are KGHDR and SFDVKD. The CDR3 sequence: CATSDPTTGNTEAFF. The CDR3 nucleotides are TGTGCCACCAGTGATCCAACAACAGGGAACACTGAAGCTTTCTTT.

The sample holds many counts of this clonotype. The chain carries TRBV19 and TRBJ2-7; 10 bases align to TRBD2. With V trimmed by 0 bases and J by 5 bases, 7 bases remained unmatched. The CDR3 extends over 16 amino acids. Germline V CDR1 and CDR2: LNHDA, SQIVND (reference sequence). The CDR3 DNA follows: TGTGCCAGTAGTATAGATAGGCTAGCGGGAGCGGACGAGCAGTACTTC. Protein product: CASSIDRLAGADEQYF.

As DNA, the CDR3 is TGTGCCAGCAGTGGAGACAGGGGTCGGGACTATGGCTACACCTTC. The encoded protein is CASSGDRGRDYGYTF. The chain is built from TRBV12-3 or TRBV12-4 and TRBJ1-2; 8 positions agree with TRBD1. After removal of 5 bases from V and 3 bases from J, the junction contained 8 bases not matched to a gene. This CDR3 is built from 15 residues.

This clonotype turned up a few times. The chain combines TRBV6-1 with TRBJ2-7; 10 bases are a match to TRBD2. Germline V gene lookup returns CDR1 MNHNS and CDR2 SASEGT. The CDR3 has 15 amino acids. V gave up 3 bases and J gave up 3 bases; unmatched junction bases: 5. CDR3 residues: CASSDRTSGYYEQYF. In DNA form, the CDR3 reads TGTGCCAGCAGTGACCGGACTAGCGGATACTACGAGCAGTACTTC.

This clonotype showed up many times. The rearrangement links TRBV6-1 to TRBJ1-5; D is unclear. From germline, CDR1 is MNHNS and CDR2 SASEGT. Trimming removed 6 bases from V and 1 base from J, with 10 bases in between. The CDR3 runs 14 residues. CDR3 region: CASSDNMSNQPQHF. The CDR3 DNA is TGTGCCAGCAGCGACAACATGAGCAATCAGCCCCAGCATTTT.